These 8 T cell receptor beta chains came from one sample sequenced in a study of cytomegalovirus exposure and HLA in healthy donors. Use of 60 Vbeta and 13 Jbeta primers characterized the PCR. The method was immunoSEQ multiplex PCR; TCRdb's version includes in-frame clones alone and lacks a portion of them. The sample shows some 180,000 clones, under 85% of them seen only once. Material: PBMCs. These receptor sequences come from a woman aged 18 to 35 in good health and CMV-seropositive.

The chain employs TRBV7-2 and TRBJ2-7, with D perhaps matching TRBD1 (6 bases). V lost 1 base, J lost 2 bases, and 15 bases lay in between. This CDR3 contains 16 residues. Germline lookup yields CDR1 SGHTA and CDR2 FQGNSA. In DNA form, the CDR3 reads TGTGCCAGCAGCTTAGTTCATAGCAGGGGTACCTACGAGCAGTACTTC. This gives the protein CASSLVHSRGTYEQYF.

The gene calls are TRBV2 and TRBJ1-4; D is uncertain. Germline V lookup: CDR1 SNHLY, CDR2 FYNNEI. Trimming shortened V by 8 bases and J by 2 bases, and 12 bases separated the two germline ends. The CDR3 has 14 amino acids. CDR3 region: CASQEGLTNEKLFF. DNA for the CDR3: TGTGCCAGCCAGGAGGGCTTGACTAATGAAAAACTGTTTTTT. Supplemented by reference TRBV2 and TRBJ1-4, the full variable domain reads EPEVTQTPSHQVTQMGQEVILRCVPISNHLYFYWYRQILGQKVEFLVSFYNNEISEKSEIFDDQFSVERPDGSNFTLKIRSTKLEDSAMYFCASQEGLTNEKLFFGSGTQLSVL.

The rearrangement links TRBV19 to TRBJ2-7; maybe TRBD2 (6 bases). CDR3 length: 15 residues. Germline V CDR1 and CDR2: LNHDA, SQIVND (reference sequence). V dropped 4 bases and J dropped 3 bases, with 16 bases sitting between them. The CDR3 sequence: CASSRDPRGDYEQYF. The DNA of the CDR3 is TGTGCCAGTAGTAGGGACCCTCGCGGGGACTACGAGCAGTACTTC. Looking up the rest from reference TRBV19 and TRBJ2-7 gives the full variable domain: DGGITQSPKYLFRKEGQNVTLSCEQNLNHDAMYWYRQDPGQGLRLIYYSQIVNDFQKGDIAEGYSVSREKKESFPLTVTSAQKNPTAFYLCASSRDPRGDYEQYFGPGTRLTVT.

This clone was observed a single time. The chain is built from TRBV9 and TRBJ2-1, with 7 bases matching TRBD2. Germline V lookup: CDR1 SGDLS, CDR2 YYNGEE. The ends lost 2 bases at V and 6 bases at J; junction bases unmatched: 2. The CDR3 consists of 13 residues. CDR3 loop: CASSVSGGNEQFF. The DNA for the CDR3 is TGTGCCAGCAGCGTTTCGGGGGGCAATGAGCAGTTCTTC.

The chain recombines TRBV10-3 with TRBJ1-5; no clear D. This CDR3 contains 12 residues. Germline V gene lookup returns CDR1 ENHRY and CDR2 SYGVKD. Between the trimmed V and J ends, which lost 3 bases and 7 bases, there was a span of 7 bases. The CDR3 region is CAISDSIQPQHF. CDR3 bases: TGTGCCATCAGTGACAGTATCCAGCCCCAGCATTTT.

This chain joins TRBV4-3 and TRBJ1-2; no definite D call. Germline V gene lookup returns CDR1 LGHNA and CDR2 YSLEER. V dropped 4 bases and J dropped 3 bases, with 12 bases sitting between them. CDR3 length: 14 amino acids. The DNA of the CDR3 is TGCGCCAGCAGCCCCGAGCCCGGAGACTATGGCTACACCTTC. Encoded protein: CASSPEPGDYGYTF.

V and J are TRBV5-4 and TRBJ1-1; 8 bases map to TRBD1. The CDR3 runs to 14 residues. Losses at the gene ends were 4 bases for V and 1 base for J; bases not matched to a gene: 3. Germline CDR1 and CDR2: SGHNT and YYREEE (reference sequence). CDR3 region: CASSGDRGNTEAFF. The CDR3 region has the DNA TGTGCCAGCAGCGGAGACAGGGGGAACACTGAAGCTTTCTTT.

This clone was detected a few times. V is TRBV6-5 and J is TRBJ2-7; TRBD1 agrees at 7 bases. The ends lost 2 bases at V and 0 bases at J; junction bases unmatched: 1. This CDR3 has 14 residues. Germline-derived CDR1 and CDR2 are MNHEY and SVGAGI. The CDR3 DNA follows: TGTGCCAGCAGTTACGGGGACAGCTCCTACGAGCAGTACTTC. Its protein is CASSYGDSSYEQYF.